Presented here are 26 T cell receptor beta chains from one specimen sequenced in a study of blood T cell repertoires in COVID-19. Assay used: immunoSEQ multiplex PCR; TCRdb lists only in-frame clones, some missing. The sample gives around 120,000 clones, about 78% of which show up once; 2% to 2.5% is in the top ten. The sample was peripheral blood. The receptors here all came from an older man with acute or convalescent COVID-19.

V usage is TRBV19 and J usage is TRBJ1-2; the match to TRBD1 covers 8 bases. This CDR3 has 12 residues. CDR1 LNHDA and CDR2 SQIVND come from the germline V gene (reference sequence). V gave up 8 bases and J gave up 6 bases; unmatched junction bases: 5. Written as DNA, the CDR3 is TGTGCCAGTTCGGACAGGGACGATGGCTACACCTTC. Its translation: CASSDRDDGYTF.

The chain is built from TRBV9 and TRBJ2-1, with D possibly being TRBD2 (6 bases). Germline V lookup: CDR1 SGDLS, CDR2 YYNGEE. V lost 0 bases to trimming and J lost 4 bases, with 11 bases between them. The CDR3 runs to 15 residues. The CDR3 is CASSVVAGSYNEQFF. Written as DNA, the CDR3 is TGTGCCAGCAGCGTAGTGGCGGGGAGTTACAATGAGCAGTTCTTC.

V gene TRBV7-2 combines with J gene TRBJ1-6, with D maybe TRBD1 (5 bases). Deletions cut 5 bases from V and 7 bases from J, with 18 bases between. This CDR3 is built from 16 residues. The germline gives CDR1 SGHTA, CDR2 FQGNSA. The CDR3 nucleotides read TGTGCCAGCAGCCCCGGGGGTGCGGAAACCAATTCACCCCTCCACTTT. Protein sequence: CASSPGGAETNSPLHF.

This clone appeared a single time. J is TRBJ1-2 and V is TRBV5-6; TRBD1 might be the D (5 bases). There are 13 residues in the CDR3. V lost 1 base, J lost 4 bases, and 8 bases lay in between. Per germline, CDR1 SGHDT and CDR2 YYEEEE. CDR3 region: CASSLWQGYGYTF. DNA of the CDR3: TGTGCCAGCAGCTTGTGGCAGGGCTATGGCTACACCTTC.

The gene calls are TRBV7-6 and TRBJ1-3; perhaps TRBD1 as D (5 bases). Germline V gene lookup returns CDR1 SGHVS and CDR2 FNYEAQ. Trimming pared 1 base from V and 0 bases from J, leaving 10 bases between. The CDR3 has 16 residues. The CDR3 here is CASSLVRGLSGNTIYF. The CDR3 nucleotides are TGTGCCAGCAGCTTAGTTCGGGGACTCTCTGGAAACACCATATATTTT. Drawing the rest from reference TRBV7-6 and TRBJ1-3, the complete variable domain is GAGVSQSPRYKVTKRGQDVALRCDPISGHVSLYWYRQALGQGPEFLTYFNYEAQQDKSGLPNDRFSAERPEGSISTLTIQRTEQRDSAMYRCASSLVRGLSGNTIYFGEGSWLTVV.

The chain combines TRBV27 with TRBJ1-6, with a weak D call TRBD1 (5 bases). The V gene's germline CDR1 is MNHEY and CDR2 SMNVEV (reference sequence). CDR3 length: 13 residues. Trimming left V 4 bases short and J 9 bases short, with 10 bases between. The CDR3 sequence: CASSWKGPSPLHF. The CDR3 DNA reads as TGTGCCAGCAGTTGGAAGGGGCCTTCACCCCTCCACTTT.

The J gene is TRBJ1-1, the V gene TRBV24-1; the D gene is possibly TRBD1 (6 bases). The CDR3 contains 15 residues. In germline, CDR1 is KGHDR, CDR2 SFDVKD. V lost 7 bases to trimming and J lost 1 base, with 15 bases between them. This chain's CDR3 is CATSPRDNANTEAFF. The CDR3 region has the DNA TGTGCCACCAGCCCTAGGGACAACGCGAACACTGAAGCTTTCTTT.

The V gene is TRBV18, the J gene TRBJ2-7; 7 bases line up with TRBD1. J lost 2 bases, V lost 2 bases, and 3 bases had no gene match. The germline gives CDR1 KGHSH, CDR2 LQKENI. The CDR3 covers 14 residues. This CDR3 is CASSPLDRPYEQYF. The CDR3 coding sequence is TGTGCCAGCTCACCATTGGACAGGCCCTACGAGCAGTACTTC.

The sample holds a few counts of this clone. The V gene is TRBV6-2 or TRBV6-3, the J gene TRBJ2-1; 10 nucleotides align to TRBD1. The CDR3 extends over 20 amino acids. Germline V gives CDR1 MNHEY, CDR2 SVGEGT. Trimming cost V 0 bases and J 5 bases; bases outside gene matches: 16. DNA of the CDR3: TGTGCCAGCAGTTACTCGACGAGTGACAGGGGGCGAAGGGGTAACAATGAGCAGTTCTTC. Amino acids: CASSYSTSDRGRRGNNEQFF.

This chain uses TRBV3-1 (or the pseudogene TRBV3-2) with TRBJ1-6, with 7 bases matching TRBD1. V was clipped by 8 bases and J by 3 bases; unmatched bases: 7. The CDR3 sequence is 15 residues long. The germline gives CDR1 LGHDT, CDR2 YNNKEL (reference sequence). In nucleotides, the CDR3 is TGTGCCAGCGCTAGTTCAGGGGGCTATAATTCACCCCTCCACTTT. Translation: CASASSGGYNSPLHF.

The rearrangement links TRBV14 to TRBJ2-2; 7 bases are a match to TRBD1. The length of the CDR3 is 16 residues. Germline trimming cut 4 bases from V and 3 bases from J; bases unmatched to any gene: 8. Germline lookup yields CDR1 SGHDN and CDR2 FVKESK. This CDR3 reads CASSPQQGIDTGELFF. CDR3 nucleotide sequence: TGTGCCAGCAGCCCCCAACAGGGGATCGACACCGGGGAGCTGTTTTTT.

The V call is TRBV5-1, the J call TRBJ2-1; 7 bases agree with TRBD1. Germline assignment: CDR1 SGHRS and CDR2 YFSETQ. Trimming removed 0 bases from V and 2 bases from J; junction bases left unmatched: 2. The CDR3 extends over 15 amino acids. The CDR3 region is CASSLGQGPYNEQFF. CDR3 coding DNA: TGCGCCAGCAGCTTGGGACAGGGCCCCTACAATGAGCAGTTCTTC.

The V and J genes are TRBV5-1 and TRBJ2-7, with 9 nucleotides matching TRBD1. The CDR3 has 15 residues. Germline assignment: CDR1 SGHRS and CDR2 YFSETQ. V was clipped by 4 bases and J by 5 bases; unmatched bases: 10. The CDR3 bases are TGCGCCAGCAGCCCTGGACAGGGGCTTCTCCACGAGCAGTACTTC. Translation gives CASSPGQGLLHEQYF.

The chain has TRBV12-3 or TRBV12-4 and TRBJ2-5; maybe TRBD1 (6 bases). CDR3 size: 13 residues. V lost 8 bases, J lost 5 bases, and 15 bases lay in between. CDR3 amino acids: CASRDTGRETQYF. Written as DNA, the CDR3 is TGTGCCAGCCGGGATACAGGGCGGGAGACCCAGTACTTC.

CDR3 sequence: CSAGLADEQFF. In DNA, the CDR3 is TGCAGTGCTGGTCTAGCGGATGAGCAGTTCTTC. J is TRBJ2-1 and V is TRBV20-1, with 7 bases that match TRBD2. The length of the CDR3 is 11 residues. Germline V gene sequence: CDR1 DFQATT, CDR2 SNEGSKA (reference sequence). With 5 bases clipped from V and 8 bases from J, the junction kept 3 bases outside the gene matches.

The chain links TRBV25-1 to TRBJ1-2; D remains unclear. Looked up from germline, CDR1 is MGHDK and CDR2 is SYGVNS. The CDR3 is made up of 14 amino acids. The germline V and J ends were trimmed by 6 bases and 3 bases, with 14 bases remaining between them. For the CDR3, the DNA is TGTGCCAGCAGACCCAACTCTTGGTACTATGGCTACACCTTC. Residues: CASRPNSWYYGYTF.

The genes are TRBV15 and TRBJ1-1; 7 nucleotides agree with TRBD1. The J segment lost 1 base and the V segment lost 3 bases, leaving 5 bases of the junction unmatched. Per germline, CDR1 LNHNV and CDR2 YYDKDF (reference sequence). The CDR3 spans 15 residues. CDR3 amino acids: CATSRGQLRNTEAFF. DNA for the CDR3: TGTGCCACCAGCAGGGGACAGCTGAGGAACACTGAAGCTTTCTTT.

The chain carries TRBV7-9 and TRBJ1-1; 9 nucleotides match TRBD1. Unmatched junction bases numbered 10, after V lost 6 bases and J lost 14 bases. The CDR3 runs 12 residues. Germline V gene data show CDR1 as SEHNR and CDR2 as FQNEAQ (reference sequence). The CDR3 reads CASSQGQGTSFF. CDR3 bases: TGTGCCAGCAGTCAGGGACAGGGAACTTCGTTCTTT.

This rearrangement joins TRBV11-3 to TRBJ2-7; no clear D gene. Trimming took 0 bases from V and 3 from J, leaving 15 bases between them. This CDR3 has 16 amino acids. Germline V gene lookup returns CDR1 SGHNT and CDR2 YENEEA. The CDR3 DNA sequence: TGTGCCAGCAGCTTAGATGAGAGAGACACGGTCTACGAGCAGTACTTC. This sequence encodes CASSLDERDTVYEQYF.

This chain connects TRBV12-5 to TRBJ2-2, with 13 bases that match TRBD2. Per germline, CDR1 LGHNT and CDR2 FRNRAP. The CDR3 runs 15 residues. V lost 9 bases and J lost 8; bases outside the gene matches: 9. CDR3 amino acids: CASSETSGGPGELFF. The DNA for the CDR3 is TGTGCTAGCTCCGAGACTAGCGGGGGGCCTGGGGAGCTGTTTTTT.

The rearrangement joins TRBV6-2 or TRBV6-3 to TRBJ1-5; 7 bases map to TRBD1. J gave up 1 base and V 2 bases, and 14 bases lay outside the gene matches. The CDR3 contains 19 residues. The germline V gene encodes CDR1 MNHEY and CDR2 SVGEGT. The CDR3, as DNA: TGTGCCAGCAGTTACAGATTCCGGGACAGACGATTCAGCAATCAGCCCCAGCATTTT. It yields the protein CASSYRFRDRRFSNQPQHF.

The chain joins TRBV6-6 to TRBJ2-1, with a tentative D call TRBD2 (5 bases). V lost 2 bases, J lost 6 bases, and 8 bases lay in between. CDR1 and CDR2 (germline): MNHNY, SVGAGI (reference sequence). The CDR3 runs 13 residues. The CDR3 protein is CASSYGLGNEQFF. The CDR3 DNA reads TGTGCCAGCAGTTACGGACTGGGCAATGAGCAGTTCTTC.

V is TRBV5-6 and J is TRBJ1-1; possible D gene TRBD1, 6 bases. Germline V gene data show CDR1 as SGHDT and CDR2 as YYEEEE. This CDR3 is 16 amino acids long. V was pared by 4 bases and J by 0 bases, with 16 bases between. The CDR3: CASSQSRGSMNTEAFF. The CDR3 DNA sequence: TGTGCCAGCAGCCAATCAAGGGGGTCGATGAACACTGAAGCTTTCTTT.

The table lists this clone with a few counts. The J gene is TRBJ2-3, the V gene TRBV15; weak D call: TRBD2 (6 bases). CDR1 and CDR2 from the germline V gene are LNHNV and YYDKDF (reference sequence). Trimming left V 0 bases short and J 2 bases short, with 12 bases between. CDR3 length: 16 amino acids. CDR3 DNA sequence: TGTGCCACCAGCAGAGATCGGGGGATCTACACAGATACGCAGTATTTT. It is translated as CATSRDRGIYTDTQYF.

This clone was detected a few times. At one boundary the junction diverges from the germline segment, which might be a read error. The chain combines TRBV18 with TRBJ1-2; D may be TRBD1 (6 bases). Germline values: CDR1 KGHSH, CDR2 LQKENI. The CDR3 totals 12 residues. CDR3 bases: TGTGCCAGCTCACCGGACAGCCCTATGGCTCTCTTC. It specifies CASSPDSPMALF.

This chain links TRBV4-2 with TRBJ2-1; TRBD2 matches at 9 bases. CDR1 is LGHNA and CDR2 is YNFKEQ in the germline V gene. The CDR3 consists of 14 residues. Germline trimming cut 1 base from V and 10 bases from J; bases unmatched to any gene: 5. CDR3 sequence (DNA): TGTGCCAGCAGCCAAGTAGAGCTAGCGGGGGAGCAGTTCTTC. This translates into CASSQVELAGEQFF.